This T cell receptor (beta chain) appears in the sequencing data of a study of control samples from healthy donors and cancer patients. The assay was immunoSEQ multiplex PCR, and TCRdb's table has in-frame clones only and misses some. The repertoire holds 100,000 to 150,000 clones, with about nine tenths as singletons. The CDR3 is made up of 16 amino acids. From germline, CDR1 is WSHSY and CDR2 SAAADI. Germline trimming cut 8 bases from V and 2 bases from J; bases unmatched to any gene: 11. This clonotype was sampled from a young man in good health. The chain has TRBV10-2 and TRBJ2-2; 7 bases line up with TRBD2. Sequencing was carried out using blood. The CDR3 nucleotides are TGCGCCAGCGGCCCACCGGGAGGCCCAAACACCGGGGAGCTGTTTTTT. This encodes CASGPPGGPNTGELFF.